Following are 6 T cell receptor beta chains from one sample sequenced in a study of T cells and copy number aberrations in small-cell lung cancer. The table came from immunoSEQ multiplex PCR; TCRdb's copy has only in-frame clones and leaves some out. Of a few thousand clones listed, roughly 80% are singletons. Material for sequencing was normal tissue next to the tumor. The receptor source for this set is a middle-aged man with small cell lung cancer.

J is TRBJ2-5 and V is TRBV25-1; the D gene is possibly TRBD1 (6 bases). Trimming took off 6 bases at V and 4 bases at J, with 15 bases between the two ends. Germline loops: CDR1 MGHDK, CDR2 SYGVNS. The length of the CDR3 is 14 residues. DNA for the CDR3: TGTGCCAGCAGCGAAACAGGGTATCGAGAGACCCAGTACTTC. Translation: CASSETGYRETQYF.

This clone was seen just once. CDR3: CASSQGAGGPTGELFF. Here the CDR3 DNA reads TGCGCCAGCAGCCAAGGAGCGGGGGGGCCCACCGGGGAGCTGTTTTTT. V usage is TRBV4-1 and J usage is TRBJ2-2, with TRBD2 matching over 10 bases. V trimming: 1 base; J trimming: 4 bases; junction bases outside the gene matches: 3. This CDR3 is 16 amino acids long. Germline-derived CDR1 and CDR2 are MGHRA and YSYEKL.

This clone was found a few times. The rearrangement uses TRBV5-5 and TRBJ2-2; no clear D gene. The germline CDR1 and CDR2 sequences are SGHKS and YYEKEE (reference sequence). The V end lost 2 bases, the J end lost 17 bases, and 19 bases lay between the germline ends. This CDR3 is built from 13 residues. Here the CDR3 DNA reads TGTGCCAGCAGCTTACGACAAGATAACCAAGGATTTTTT. Its translation: CASSLRQDNQGFF.

V usage is TRBV28 and J usage is TRBJ1-2, with D unclear. The CDR3 has 11 residues. Germline V gives CDR1 MDHEN, CDR2 SYDVKM. Trimming cost V 6 bases and J 8 bases, with 10 bases left between them. CDR3 sequence: CASSLGWGYTF. As DNA, the CDR3 is TGTGCCAGCAGCTTGGGGTGGGGCTACACCTTC.

This sequence joins TRBV23-1 and TRBJ2-7; 7 nucleotides agree with TRBD2. TRBV23-1 is treated as an ORF (open reading frame) with a function not yet certain. The V gene end was trimmed by 2 bases and the J gene end by 5 bases; junction bases not matched to a gene: 15. The CDR3 has 17 residues. CDR3: CASSQRRGTLLCNEQYF. CDR3 sequence (DNA): TGCGCCAGCAGTCAAAGGCGGGGGACCCTCCTGTGCAACGAGCAGTACTTC.

The gene calls are TRBV2 and TRBJ1-3; 7 bases match TRBD1. V lost 4 bases to trimming and J lost 9 bases; unmatched junction nucleotides: 9. The CDR3 contains 14 residues. Germline CDR1 reads SNHLY; CDR2 reads FYNNEI. The CDR3 DNA is TGTGCCAGCAGTGTAGACAGGGATCAACGCACCATATATTTT. Residues: CASSVDRDQRTIYF.